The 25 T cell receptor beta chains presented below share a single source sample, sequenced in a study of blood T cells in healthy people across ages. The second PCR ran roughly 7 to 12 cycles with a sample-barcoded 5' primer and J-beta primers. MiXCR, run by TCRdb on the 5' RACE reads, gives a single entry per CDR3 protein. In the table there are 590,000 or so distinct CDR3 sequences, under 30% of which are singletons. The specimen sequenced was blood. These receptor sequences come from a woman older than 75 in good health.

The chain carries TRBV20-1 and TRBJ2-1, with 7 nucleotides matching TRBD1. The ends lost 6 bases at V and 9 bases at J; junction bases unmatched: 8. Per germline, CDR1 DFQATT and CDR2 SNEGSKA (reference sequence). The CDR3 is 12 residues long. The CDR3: CSADYRGSEQFF. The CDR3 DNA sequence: TGCAGTGCCGACTACAGGGGAAGTGAGCAGTTCTTC.

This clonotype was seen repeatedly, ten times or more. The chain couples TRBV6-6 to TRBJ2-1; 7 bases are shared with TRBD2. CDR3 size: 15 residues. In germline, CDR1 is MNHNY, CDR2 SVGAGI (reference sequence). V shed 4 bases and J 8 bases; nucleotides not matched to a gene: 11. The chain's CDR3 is CASSSPRLAGYEQFF. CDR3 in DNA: TGTGCCAGCAGTTCTCCCAGACTAGCCGGCTATGAGCAGTTCTTC.

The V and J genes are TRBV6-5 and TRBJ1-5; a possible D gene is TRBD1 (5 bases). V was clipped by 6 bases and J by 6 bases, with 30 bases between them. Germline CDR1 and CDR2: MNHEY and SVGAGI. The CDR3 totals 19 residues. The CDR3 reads CASRHSDSGAYRTGQPQHF. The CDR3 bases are TGTGCCAGCAGACACTCAGATAGCGGGGCCTATCGGACGGGTCAGCCCCAGCATTTT.

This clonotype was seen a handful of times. The CDR3 bases are TGTGCCAGCAGGTCAAGGGACGAGCAGTACTTC. Its translation: CASRSRDEQYF. J is TRBJ2-5 and V is TRBV14, with no clear D. The end of the DNA aligns better with TRBJ2-7, so the J call may be wrong. Looked up from germline, CDR1 is SGHDN and CDR2 is FVKESK. This CDR3 region has 11 residues.

Written as DNA, the CDR3 is TGTGCCAGCAGCTTAAATGGACAGGGGCATCAGCCCCAGCATTTT. Its protein is CASSLNGQGHQPQHF. The rearrangement links TRBV7-3 to TRBJ1-5; 9 bases line up with TRBD1. Germline-derived CDR1 and CDR2 are SGHTA and FQGTGA. The CDR3 has 15 amino acids. Unmatched junction bases numbered 3, after V lost 1 base and J lost 5 bases.

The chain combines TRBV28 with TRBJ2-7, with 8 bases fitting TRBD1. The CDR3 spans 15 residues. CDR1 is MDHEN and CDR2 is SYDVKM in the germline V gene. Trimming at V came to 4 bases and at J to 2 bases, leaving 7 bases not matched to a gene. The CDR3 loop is CASSSGQDPTYEQYF. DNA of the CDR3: TGTGCCAGCAGTTCGGGACAGGACCCCACCTACGAGCAGTACTTC. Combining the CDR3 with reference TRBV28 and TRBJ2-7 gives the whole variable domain DVKVTQSSRYLVKRTGEKVFLECVQDMDHENMFWYRQDPGLGLRLIYFSYDVKMKEKGDIPEGYSVSREKKERFSLILESASTNQTSMYLCASSSGQDPTYEQYFGPGTRLTVT.

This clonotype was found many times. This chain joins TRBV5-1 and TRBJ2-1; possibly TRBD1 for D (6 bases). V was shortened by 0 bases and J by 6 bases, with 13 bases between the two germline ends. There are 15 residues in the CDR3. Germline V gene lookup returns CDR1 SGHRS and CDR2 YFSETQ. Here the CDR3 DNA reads TGCGCCAGCAGCTTGGCCGGACAGCAGAGCAATGAGCAGTTCTTC. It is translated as CASSLAGQQSNEQFF.

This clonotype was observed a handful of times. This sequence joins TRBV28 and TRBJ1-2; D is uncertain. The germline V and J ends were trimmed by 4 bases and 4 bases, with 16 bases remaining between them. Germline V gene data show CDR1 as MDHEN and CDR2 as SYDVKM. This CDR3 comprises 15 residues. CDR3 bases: TGTGCCAGCAGTTCCACCGGGCCTCGCGGCTATGGCTACACCTTC. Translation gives CASSSTGPRGYGYTF.

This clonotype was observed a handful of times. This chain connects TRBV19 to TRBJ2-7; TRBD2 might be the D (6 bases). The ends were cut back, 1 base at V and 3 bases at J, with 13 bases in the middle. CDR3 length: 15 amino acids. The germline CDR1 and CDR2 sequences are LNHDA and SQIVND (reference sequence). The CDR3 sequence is CASSIGGRGHYEQYF. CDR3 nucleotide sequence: TGTGCCAGTAGTATAGGAGGGCGGGGCCACTACGAGCAGTACTTC.

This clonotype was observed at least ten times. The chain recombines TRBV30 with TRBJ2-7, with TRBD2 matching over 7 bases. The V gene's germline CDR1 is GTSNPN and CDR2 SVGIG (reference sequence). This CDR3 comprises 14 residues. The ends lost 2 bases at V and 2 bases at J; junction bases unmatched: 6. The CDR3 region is CAWSWGLTPYEQYF. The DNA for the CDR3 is TGTGCCTGGAGTTGGGGACTAACCCCCTACGAGCAGTACTTC.

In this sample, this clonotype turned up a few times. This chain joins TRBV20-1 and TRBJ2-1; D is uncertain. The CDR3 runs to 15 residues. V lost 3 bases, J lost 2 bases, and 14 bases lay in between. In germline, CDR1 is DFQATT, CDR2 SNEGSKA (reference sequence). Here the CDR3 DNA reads TGCAGTGCTAGGTCTAGACGGTCTGCCTACAATGAGCAGTTCTTC. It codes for CSARSRRSAYNEQFF.

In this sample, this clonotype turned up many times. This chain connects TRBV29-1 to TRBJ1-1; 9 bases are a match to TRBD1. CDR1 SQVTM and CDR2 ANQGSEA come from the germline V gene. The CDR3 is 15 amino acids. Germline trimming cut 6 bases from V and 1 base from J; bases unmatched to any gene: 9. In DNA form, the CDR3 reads TGCAGCGTCAACCCACAGGGGGCTGGGAACACTGAAGCTTTCTTT. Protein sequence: CSVNPQGAGNTEAFF.

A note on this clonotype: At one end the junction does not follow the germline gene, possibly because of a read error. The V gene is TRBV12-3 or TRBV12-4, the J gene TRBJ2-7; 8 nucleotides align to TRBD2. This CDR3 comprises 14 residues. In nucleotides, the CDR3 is TGTGCCAGCAAGTTGGAGAGCGGGGGCTCTGAGCGGTACTTC. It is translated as CASKLESGGSERYF.

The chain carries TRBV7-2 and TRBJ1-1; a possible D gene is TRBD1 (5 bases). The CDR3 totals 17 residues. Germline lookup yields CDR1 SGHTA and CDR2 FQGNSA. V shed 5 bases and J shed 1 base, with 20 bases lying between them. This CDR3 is CASSQGVASRANTEAFF. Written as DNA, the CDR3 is TGTGCCAGCAGCCAAGGGGTAGCATCGAGGGCGAACACTGAAGCTTTCTTT.

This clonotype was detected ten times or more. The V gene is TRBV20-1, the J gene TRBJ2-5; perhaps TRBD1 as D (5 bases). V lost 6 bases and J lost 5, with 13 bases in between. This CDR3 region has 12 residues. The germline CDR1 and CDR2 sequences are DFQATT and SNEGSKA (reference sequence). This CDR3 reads CSAKGPRETQYF. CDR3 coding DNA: TGCAGTGCCAAGGGGCCCCGGGAGACCCAGTACTTC.

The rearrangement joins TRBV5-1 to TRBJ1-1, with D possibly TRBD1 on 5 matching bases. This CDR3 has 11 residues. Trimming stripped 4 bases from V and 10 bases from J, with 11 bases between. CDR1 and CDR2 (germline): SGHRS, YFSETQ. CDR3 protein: CASSGVRGAFF. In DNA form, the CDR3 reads TGCGCCAGCAGCGGGGTTAGGGGAGCTTTCTTT. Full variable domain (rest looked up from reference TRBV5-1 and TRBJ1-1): KAGVTQTPRYLIKTRGQQVTLSCSPISGHRSVSWYQQTPGQGLQFLFEYFSETQRNKGNFPGRFSGRQFSNSRSEMNVSTLELGDSALYLCASSGVRGAFFGQGTRLTVV.

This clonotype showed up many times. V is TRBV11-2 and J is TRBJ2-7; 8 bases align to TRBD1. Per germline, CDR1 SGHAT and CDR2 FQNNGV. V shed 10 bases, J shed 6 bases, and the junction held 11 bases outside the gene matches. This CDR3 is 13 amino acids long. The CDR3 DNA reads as TGTGCCATCCCATCAGGAACAGGGGGCGAGCAGTACTTC. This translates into CAIPSGTGGEQYF.

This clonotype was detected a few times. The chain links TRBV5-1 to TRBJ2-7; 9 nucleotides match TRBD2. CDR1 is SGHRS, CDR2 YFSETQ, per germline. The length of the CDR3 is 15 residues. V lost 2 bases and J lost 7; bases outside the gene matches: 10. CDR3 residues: CASSLIAGANNEQYF. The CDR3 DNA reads TGCGCCAGCAGCTTAATAGCGGGGGCTAACAATGAGCAGTACTTC.

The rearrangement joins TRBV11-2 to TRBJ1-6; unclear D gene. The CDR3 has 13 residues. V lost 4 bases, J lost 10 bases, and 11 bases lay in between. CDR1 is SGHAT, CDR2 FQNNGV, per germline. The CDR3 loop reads CASSSISGSPLHF. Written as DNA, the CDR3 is TGTGCCAGCAGCTCGATAAGCGGATCACCCCTCCACTTT.

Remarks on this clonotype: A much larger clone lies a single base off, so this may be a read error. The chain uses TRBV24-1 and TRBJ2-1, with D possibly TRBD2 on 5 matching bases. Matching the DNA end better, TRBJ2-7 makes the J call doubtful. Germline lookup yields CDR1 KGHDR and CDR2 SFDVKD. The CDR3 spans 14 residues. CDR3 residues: CATAGDTSYNEQYF. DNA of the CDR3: TGTGCCACCGCCGGGGATACCTCCTACAATGAGCAGTACTTC.

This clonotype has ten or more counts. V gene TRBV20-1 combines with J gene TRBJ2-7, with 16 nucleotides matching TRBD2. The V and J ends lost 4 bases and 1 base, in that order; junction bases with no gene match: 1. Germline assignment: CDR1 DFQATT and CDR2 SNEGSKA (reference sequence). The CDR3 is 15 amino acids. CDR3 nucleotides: TGCAGTGCTACGGGACTAGCGGGGGGGTCCTACGAGCAGTACTTC. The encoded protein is CSATGLAGGSYEQYF.

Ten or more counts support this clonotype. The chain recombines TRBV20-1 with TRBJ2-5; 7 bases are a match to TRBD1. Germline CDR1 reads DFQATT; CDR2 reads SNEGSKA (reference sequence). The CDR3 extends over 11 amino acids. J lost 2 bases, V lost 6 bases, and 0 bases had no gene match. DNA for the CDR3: TGCAGTGCGGGACAGCAAGAGACCCAGTACTTC. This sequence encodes CSAGQQETQYF.

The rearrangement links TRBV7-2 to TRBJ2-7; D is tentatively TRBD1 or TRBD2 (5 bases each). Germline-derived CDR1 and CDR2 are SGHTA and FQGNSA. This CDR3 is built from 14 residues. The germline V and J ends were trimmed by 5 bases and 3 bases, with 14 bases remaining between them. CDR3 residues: CASSPRARGYEQYF. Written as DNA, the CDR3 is TGTGCCAGCAGCCCTCGCGCGAGGGGCTACGAGCAGTACTTC.

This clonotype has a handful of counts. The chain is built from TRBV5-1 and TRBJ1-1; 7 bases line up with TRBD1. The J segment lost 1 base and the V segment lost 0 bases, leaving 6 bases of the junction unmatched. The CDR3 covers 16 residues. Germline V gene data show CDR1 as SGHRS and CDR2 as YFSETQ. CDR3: CASSLVMTGRNTEAFF. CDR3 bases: TGCGCCAGCAGCTTGGTTATGACAGGGAGGAACACTGAAGCTTTCTTT.

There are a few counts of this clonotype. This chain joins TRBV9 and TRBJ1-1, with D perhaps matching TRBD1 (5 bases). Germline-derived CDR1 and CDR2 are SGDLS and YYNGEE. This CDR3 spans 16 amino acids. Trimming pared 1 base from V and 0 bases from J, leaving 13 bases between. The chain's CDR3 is CASSVRAGAMNTEAFF. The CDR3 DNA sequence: TGTGCCAGCAGCGTAAGGGCCGGGGCCATGAACACTGAAGCTTTCTTT.